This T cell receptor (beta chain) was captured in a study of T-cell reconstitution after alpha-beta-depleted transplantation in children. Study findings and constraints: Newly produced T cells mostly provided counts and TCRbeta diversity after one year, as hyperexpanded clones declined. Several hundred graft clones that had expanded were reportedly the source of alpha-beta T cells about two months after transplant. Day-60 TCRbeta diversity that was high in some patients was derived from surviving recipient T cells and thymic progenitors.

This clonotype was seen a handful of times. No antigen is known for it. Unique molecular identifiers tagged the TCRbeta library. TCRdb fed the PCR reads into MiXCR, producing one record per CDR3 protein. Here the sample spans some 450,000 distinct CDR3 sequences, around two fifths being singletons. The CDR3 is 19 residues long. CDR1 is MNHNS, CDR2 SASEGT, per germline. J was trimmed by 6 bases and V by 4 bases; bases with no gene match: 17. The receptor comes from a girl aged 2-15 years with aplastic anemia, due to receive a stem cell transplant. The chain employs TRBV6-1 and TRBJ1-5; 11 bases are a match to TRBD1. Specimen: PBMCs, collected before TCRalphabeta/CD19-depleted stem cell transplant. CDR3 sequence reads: CASSATAPGQGDMSQPQHF. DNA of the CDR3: TGTGCCAGCAGTGCAACGGCGCCGGGACAGGGGGATATGAGTCAGCCCCAGCATTTT.